This T cell receptor beta chain was recovered during a study of T cells in Graves' hyperthyroidism and ophthalmopathy. Study observations and caveats: A model of 13 V-J features distinguished ophthalmopathy from stable hyperthyroidism.

What was amplified from RNA transcripts were TCR beta CDR3 regions. First-round RT-PCR targeting the TCR CDR3 was performed with the HTBI primer set. TCRdb re-called the multiplex PCR reads with MiXCR, one entry per CDR3 protein. The table lists 350,000 to 400,000 distinct CDR3 sequences, approximately 19% of them singletons. This clonotype was detected many times. Its antigen is as yet unknown. This CDR3 is 16 amino acids long. V was cut by 11 bases and J by 0 bases, with 23 bases left in between. Germline V CDR1 and CDR2: WNHNN, SYGVQD (reference sequence). Sequencing was carried out using blood. This TCR derives from a woman in her late teens or twenties with Graves' hyperthyroidism. The chain carries TRBV10-1 and TRBJ2-7; TRBD2 is a possible D gene (5 bases). In DNA, the CDR3 is TGCGCCTTCCTCTTGCGGCACCCCGGAGGCTCCTACGAGCAGTACTTC. Amino acids: CAFLLRHPGGSYEQYF.